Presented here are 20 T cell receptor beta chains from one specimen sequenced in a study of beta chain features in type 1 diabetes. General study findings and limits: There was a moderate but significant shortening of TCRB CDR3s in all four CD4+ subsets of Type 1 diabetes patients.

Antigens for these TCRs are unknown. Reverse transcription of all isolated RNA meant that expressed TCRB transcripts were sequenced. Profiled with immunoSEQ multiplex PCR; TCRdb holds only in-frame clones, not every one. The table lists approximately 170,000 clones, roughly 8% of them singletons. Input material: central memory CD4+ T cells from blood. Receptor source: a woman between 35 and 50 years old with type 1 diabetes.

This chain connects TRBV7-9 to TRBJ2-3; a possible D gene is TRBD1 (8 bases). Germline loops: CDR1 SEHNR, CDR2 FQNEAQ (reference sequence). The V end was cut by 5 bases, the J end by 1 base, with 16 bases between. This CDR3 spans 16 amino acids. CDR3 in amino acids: CASSTRTGRGTDTQYF. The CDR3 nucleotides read TGTGCCAGCAGCACCCGGACAGGGAGGGGCACAGATACGCAGTATTTT.

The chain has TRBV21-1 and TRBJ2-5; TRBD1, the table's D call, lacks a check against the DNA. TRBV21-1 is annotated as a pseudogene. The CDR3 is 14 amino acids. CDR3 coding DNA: TGTGCCAGCAGCAAGAACCAGGCTGGAGAGACCCAGTACTTC. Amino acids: CASSKNQAGETQYF.

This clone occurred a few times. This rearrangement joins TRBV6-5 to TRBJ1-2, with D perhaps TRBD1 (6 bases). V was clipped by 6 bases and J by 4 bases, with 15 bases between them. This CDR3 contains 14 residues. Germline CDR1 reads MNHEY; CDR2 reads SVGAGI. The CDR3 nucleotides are TGTGCCAGCAGGCGGACAGAAGATTTCTATGGCTACACCTTC. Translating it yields CASRRTEDFYGYTF.

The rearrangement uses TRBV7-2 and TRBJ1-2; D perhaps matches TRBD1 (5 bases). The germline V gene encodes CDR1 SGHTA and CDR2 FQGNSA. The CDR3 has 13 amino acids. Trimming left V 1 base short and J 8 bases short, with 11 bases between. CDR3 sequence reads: CASSLVQGWGYTF. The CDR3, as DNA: TGTGCCAGCAGCTTAGTTCAGGGCTGGGGCTACACCTTC.

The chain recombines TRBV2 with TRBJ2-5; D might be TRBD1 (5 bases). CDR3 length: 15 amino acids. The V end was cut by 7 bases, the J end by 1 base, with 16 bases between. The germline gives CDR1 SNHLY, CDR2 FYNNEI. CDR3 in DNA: TGTGCCAGCAAAACTACGGCGACAGTCCAAGAGACCCAGTACTTC. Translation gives CASKTTATVQETQYF.

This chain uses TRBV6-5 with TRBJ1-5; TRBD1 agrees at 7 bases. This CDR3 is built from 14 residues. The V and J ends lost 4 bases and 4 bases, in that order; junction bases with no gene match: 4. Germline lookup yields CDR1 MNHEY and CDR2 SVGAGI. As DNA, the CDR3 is TGTGCCAGCAGTTCACAGGGGCAAAATCAGCCCCAGCATTTT. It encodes CASSSQGQNQPQHF.

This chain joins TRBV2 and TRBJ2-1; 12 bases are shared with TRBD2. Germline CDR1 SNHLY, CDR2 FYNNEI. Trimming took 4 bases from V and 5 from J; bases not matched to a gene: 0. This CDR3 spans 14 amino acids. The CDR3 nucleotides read TGTGCCAGCAGTGGGACTAGCGGGGACAATGAGCAGTTCTTC. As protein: CASSGTSGDNEQFF.

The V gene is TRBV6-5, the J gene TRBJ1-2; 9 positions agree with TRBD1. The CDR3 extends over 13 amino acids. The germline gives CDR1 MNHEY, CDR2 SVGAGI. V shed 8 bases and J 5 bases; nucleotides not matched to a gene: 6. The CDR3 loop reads CASLGTGSYGYTF. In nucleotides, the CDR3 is TGTGCCAGCCTCGGGACAGGGTCTTATGGCTACACCTTC.

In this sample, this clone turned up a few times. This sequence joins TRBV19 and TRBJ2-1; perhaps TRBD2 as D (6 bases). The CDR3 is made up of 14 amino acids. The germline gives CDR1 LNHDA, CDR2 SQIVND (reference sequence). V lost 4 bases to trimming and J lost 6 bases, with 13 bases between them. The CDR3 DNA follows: TGTGCCAGTAGTAGCGGAGCGGGTACCAATGAGCAGTTCTTC. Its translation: CASSSGAGTNEQFF.

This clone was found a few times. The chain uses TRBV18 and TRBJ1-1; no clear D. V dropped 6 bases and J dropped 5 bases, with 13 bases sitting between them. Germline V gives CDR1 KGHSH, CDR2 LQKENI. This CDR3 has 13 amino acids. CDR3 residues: CASSPPGRTEAFF. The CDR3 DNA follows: TGTGCCAGCTCCCCCCCCGGGAGGACTGAAGCTTTCTTT.

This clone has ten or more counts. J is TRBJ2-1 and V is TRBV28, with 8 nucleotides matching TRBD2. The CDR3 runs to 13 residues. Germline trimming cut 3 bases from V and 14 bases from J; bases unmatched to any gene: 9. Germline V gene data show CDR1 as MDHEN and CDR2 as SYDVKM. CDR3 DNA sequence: TGTGCCAGCAGTTTCGGGGGGGTACCGAGGGAGTTCTTC. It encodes CASSFGGVPREFF.

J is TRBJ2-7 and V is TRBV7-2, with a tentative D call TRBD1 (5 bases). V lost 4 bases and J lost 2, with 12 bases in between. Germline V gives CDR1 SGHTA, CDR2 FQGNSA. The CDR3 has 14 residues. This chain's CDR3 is CASSSRQTPYEQYF. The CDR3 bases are TGTGCCAGCAGCTCCCGACAGACGCCCTACGAGCAGTACTTC.

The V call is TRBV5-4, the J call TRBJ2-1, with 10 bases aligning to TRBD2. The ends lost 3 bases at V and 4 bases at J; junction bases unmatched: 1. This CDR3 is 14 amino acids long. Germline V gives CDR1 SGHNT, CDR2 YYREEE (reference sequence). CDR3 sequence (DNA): TGTGCCAGCAGCTGGACTAGCGGTTACAATGAGCAGTTCTTC. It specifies CASSWTSGYNEQFF.

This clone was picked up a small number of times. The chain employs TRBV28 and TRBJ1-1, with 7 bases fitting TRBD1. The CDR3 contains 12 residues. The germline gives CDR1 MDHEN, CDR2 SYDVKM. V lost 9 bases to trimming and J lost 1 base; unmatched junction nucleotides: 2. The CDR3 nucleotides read TGTGCCAGTGACAGGGAGAACACTGAAGCTTTCTTT. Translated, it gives CASDRENTEAFF.

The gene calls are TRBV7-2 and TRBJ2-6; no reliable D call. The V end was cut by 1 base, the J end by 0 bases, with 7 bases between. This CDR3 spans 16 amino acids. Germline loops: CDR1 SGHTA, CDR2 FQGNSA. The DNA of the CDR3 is TGTGCCAGCAGCTTAGTATCCAGCTCTGGGGCCAACGTCCTGACTTTC. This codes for CASSLVSSSGANVLTF. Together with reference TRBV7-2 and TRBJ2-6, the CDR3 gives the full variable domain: GAGVSQSPSNKVTEKGKDVELRCDPISGHTALYWYRQSLGQGLEFLIYFQGNSAPDKSGLPSDRFSAERTGGSVSTLTIQRTQQEDSAVYLCASSLVSSSGANVLTFGAGSRLTVL.

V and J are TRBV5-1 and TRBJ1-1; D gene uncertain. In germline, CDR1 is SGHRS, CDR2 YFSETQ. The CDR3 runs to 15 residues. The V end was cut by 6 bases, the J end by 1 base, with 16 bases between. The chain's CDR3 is CASTRETGSNTEAFF. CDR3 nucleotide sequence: TGCGCCAGCACCCGCGAGACCGGGTCGAACACTGAAGCTTTCTTT. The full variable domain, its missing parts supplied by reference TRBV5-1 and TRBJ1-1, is KAGVTQTPRYLIKTRGQQVTLSCSPISGHRSVSWYQQTPGQGLQFLFEYFSETQRNKGNFPGRFSGRQFSNSRSEMNVSTLELGDSALYLCASTRETGSNTEAFFGQGTRLTVV.

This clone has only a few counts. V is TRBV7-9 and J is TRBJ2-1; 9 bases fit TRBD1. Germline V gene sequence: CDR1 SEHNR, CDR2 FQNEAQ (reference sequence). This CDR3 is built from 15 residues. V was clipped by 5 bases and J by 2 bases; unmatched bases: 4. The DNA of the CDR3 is TGTGCCAGCAGCGCCCGACAGGGGGCCTACAATGAGCAGTTCTTC. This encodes CASSARQGAYNEQFF.

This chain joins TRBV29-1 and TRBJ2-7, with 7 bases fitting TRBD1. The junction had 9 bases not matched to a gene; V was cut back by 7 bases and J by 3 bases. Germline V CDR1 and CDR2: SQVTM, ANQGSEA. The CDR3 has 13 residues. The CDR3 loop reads CSARQGAGYEQYF. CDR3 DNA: TGCAGCGCCCGACAGGGCGCGGGCTACGAGCAGTACTTC.

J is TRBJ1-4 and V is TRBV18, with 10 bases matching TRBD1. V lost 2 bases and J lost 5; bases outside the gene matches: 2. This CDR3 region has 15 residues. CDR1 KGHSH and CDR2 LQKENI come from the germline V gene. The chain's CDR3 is CASSPDRGRNEKLFF. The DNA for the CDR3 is TGTGCCAGCTCACCAGACAGGGGGCGAAATGAAAAACTGTTTTTT.

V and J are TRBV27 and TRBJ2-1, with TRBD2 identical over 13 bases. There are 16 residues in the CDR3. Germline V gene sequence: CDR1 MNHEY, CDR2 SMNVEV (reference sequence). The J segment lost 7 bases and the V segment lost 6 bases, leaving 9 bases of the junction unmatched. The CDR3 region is CASRQRLAGGLNEQFF. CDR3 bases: TGTGCCAGCAGACAGAGACTAGCGGGGGGACTAAATGAGCAGTTCTTC.